The clone carrying this T cell receptor beta chain was recorded many times. This entry comes from a study of T cells in Graves' hyperthyroidism and ophthalmopathy. In the ophthalmopathy cohort, Clinical Activity Score was at least 3, NOSPECS grade at least 4, and duration under 3 months. Patients having uncontrolled infection, another autoimmune disease, pregnancy or lactation were not included. Amplification of TCR beta CDR3 regions used RNA as the template. When the TCR CDR3 underwent first-round RT-PCR, the HTBI primer set was used. MiXCR was run by TCRdb on the multiplex PCR reads, yielding one entry per CDR3 protein. The sample records about 500,000 distinct CDR3 sequences, 15% to 20% being singletons. CDR1 KGHSH and CDR2 LQKENI come from the germline V gene. The CDR3 runs to 16 residues. J gave up 5 bases and V 1 base, and 6 bases lay outside the gene matches.

The sequence came from a young woman with Graves' ophthalmopathy. What was sequenced was blood. This chain joins TRBV18 and TRBJ2-2; 8 bases agree with TRBD2. The CDR3 DNA sequence: TGTGCCAGCTCACCACGTACGGGAGGGCAAACCGGGGAGCTGTTTTTT. It translates to CASSPRTGGQTGELFF.